The T cell receptor beta chain under discussion was sequenced for a study of cytomegalovirus exposure and HLA in healthy donors. Study summary: The same platform was used for the roughly 120 validation repertoires as for the roughly 660 first-cohort repertoires, as reported in a later analysis.

Generated by immunoSEQ multiplex PCR, the TCRdb table keeps only in-frame clones and is missing some. Of 66,000 or so clones listed, 97% were seen once; the top ten hold about 1.6%. The approximately 120-subject validation cohort, separate from the approximately 670-subject first cohort, included the donors. Study-level points and caveats: Cytomegalovirus-associated TCR beta chains were listed, numbering approximately 150. In vitro, three CMV-associated chains proved specific for CMV antigens.

Note on this clone: Its antigen is not known.

V lost 5 bases, J lost 4 bases, and 9 bases stayed unmatched. The CDR3 runs 16 residues. Germline CDR1 and CDR2: MDHEN and SYDVKM. This chain uses TRBV28 with TRBJ1-4, with 8 bases fitting TRBD1. The sample consisted of PBMCs. The TCR originated in a woman under 30 in good health and CMV-seropositive. CDR3 amino acids: CASSPSRGPGNEKLFF. In DNA, the CDR3 is TGTGCCAGCAGTCCCTCCAGGGGGCCGGGTAATGAAAAACTGTTTTTT.